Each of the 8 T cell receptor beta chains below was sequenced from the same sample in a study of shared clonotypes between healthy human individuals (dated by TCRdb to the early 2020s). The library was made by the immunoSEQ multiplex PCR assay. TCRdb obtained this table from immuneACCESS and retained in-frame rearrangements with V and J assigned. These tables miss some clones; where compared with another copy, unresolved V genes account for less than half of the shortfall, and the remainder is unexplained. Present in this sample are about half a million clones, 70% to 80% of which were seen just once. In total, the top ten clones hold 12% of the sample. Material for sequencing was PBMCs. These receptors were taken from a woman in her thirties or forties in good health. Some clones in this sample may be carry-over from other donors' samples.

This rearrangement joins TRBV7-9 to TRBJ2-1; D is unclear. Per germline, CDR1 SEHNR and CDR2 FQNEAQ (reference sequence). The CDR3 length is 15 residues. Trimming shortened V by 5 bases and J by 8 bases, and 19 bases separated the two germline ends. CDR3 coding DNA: TGTGCCAGCAGCCTATCCACCCCCATAAGACATGAGCAGTTCTTC. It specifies CASSLSTPIRHEQFF.

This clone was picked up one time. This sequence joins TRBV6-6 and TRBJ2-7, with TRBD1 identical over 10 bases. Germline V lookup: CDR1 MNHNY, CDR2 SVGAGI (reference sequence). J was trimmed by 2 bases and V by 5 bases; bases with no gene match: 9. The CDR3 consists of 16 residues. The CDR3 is CASSGTGVGAAYEQYF. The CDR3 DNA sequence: TGTGCCAGCAGTGGGACAGGGGTGGGGGCAGCCTACGAGCAGTACTTC.

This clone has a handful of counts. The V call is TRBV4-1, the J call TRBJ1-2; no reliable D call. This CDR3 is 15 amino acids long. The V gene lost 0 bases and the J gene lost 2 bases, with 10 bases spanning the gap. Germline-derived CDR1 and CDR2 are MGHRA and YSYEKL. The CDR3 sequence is CASSQEEGRNYGYTF. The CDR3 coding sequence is TGCGCCAGCAGCCAAGAGGAGGGCAGGAACTATGGCTACACCTTC.

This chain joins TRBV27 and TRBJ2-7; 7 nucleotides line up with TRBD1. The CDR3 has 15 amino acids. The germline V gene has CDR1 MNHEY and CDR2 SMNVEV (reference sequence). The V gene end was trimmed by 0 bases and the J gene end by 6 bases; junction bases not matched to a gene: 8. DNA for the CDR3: TGTGCCAGCAGTTTATCGATAGAGACAGGGCGCGAGCAGTACTTC. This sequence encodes CASSLSIETGREQYF.

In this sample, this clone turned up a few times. The CDR3 protein is CASSQEFGQLQETQYF. Here the CDR3 DNA reads TGCGCCAGCAGCCAAGAATTCGGACAGTTACAAGAGACCCAGTACTTC. This rearrangement joins TRBV4-3 to TRBJ2-5; D may be TRBD1 (6 bases). The germline CDR1 and CDR2 sequences are LGHNA and YSLEER. V lost 0 bases to trimming and J lost 2 bases, with 13 bases between them. This CDR3 is built from 16 residues.

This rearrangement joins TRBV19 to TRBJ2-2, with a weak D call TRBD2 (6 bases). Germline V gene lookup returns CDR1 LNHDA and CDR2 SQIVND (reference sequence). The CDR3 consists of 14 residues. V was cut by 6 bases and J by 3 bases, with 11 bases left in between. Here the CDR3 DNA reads TGTGCCAGTAGGGACTACCCGGACACCGGGGAGCTGTTTTTT. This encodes CASRDYPDTGELFF.

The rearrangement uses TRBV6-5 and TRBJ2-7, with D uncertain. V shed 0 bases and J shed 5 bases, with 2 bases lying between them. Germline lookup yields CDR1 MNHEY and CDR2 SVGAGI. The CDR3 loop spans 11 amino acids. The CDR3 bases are TGTGCCAGCAGTTACTCACACGAGCAGTACTTC. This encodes CASSYSHEQYF.

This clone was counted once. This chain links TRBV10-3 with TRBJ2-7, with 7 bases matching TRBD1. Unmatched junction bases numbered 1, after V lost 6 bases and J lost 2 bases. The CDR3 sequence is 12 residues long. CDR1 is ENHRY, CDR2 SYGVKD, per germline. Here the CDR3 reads CAIRDRTYEQYF. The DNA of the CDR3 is TGTGCCATCAGGGACAGGACCTACGAGCAGTACTTC.